These 21 T cell receptor beta chains share one sample of origin, sequenced in a study of T cell responses to AZD1222 COVID-19 vaccine. Method: immunoSEQ multiplex PCR; TCRdb's copy keeps in-frame clones and lacks some. The sample consists of roughly 200,000 clones, roughly 90% of them appearing once. Here the sequenced sample was peripheral blood, taken 28 days after the second AZD1222 dose. The receptor source for this set is an adult who received the AZD1222 COVID-19 vaccine.

On this clone itself: Different DNA sequences within this sample yield the same CDR3. CDR3 sequence reads: CASSLEGSGNTIYF. CDR3 coding DNA: TGCGCCAGCAGCTTGGAAGGATCTGGAAACACCATATATTTT. The gene calls are TRBV5-1 and TRBJ1-3; D gene ambiguous. The V end lost 0 bases, the J end lost 1 base, and 5 bases lay between the germline ends. The CDR3 runs 14 residues. Germline loops: CDR1 SGHRS, CDR2 YFSETQ.

Worth noting for this clone: This CDR3 is also generated by other DNA sequences in the sample. This rearrangement joins TRBV19 to TRBJ2-1; the D is unclear. The V and J ends lost 2 bases and 6 bases respectively, with 2 bases between them. Germline V gene sequence: CDR1 LNHDA, CDR2 SQIVND (reference sequence). The CDR3 loop spans 11 amino acids. CDR3 residues: CASSIRNEQFF. Written as DNA, the CDR3 is TGTGCCAGTAGTATACGCAATGAGCAGTTCTTC.

The rearrangement links TRBV7-2 to TRBJ1-5; D not resolved. This CDR3 has 14 amino acids. CDR1 is SGHTA, CDR2 FQGNSA, per germline. V was pared by 0 bases and J by 7 bases, with 10 bases between. CDR3 protein: CASSLALTSQPQHF. As DNA, the CDR3 is TGTGCCAGCAGCTTAGCGCTAACTTCGCAGCCCCAGCATTTT.

The rearrangement links TRBV3-1 (or the pseudogene TRBV3-2) to TRBJ2-7; D is tentatively TRBD1 or TRBD2 (5 bases each). Germline-derived CDR1 and CDR2 are LGHDT and YNNKEL (reference sequence). The V gene lost 3 bases and the J gene lost 2 bases, with 5 bases spanning the gap. The CDR3 sequence is 12 residues long. The DNA for the CDR3 is TGTGCCAGCAGCCAGGGACCCTACGAGCAGTACTTC. Its protein is CASSQGPYEQYF.

The J gene is TRBJ1-1, the V gene TRBV19; TRBD1 agrees at 8 bases. Germline-derived CDR1 and CDR2 are LNHDA and SQIVND (reference sequence). J gave up 1 base and V 6 bases, and 4 bases lay outside the gene matches. The CDR3 runs to 14 residues. CDR3 residues: CASRGTGPNTEAFF. CDR3 nucleotides: TGTGCCAGTAGGGGGACAGGCCCGAACACTGAAGCTTTCTTT.

CDR3 sequence reads: CASSYSGSTGGTEAFF. In DNA form, the CDR3 reads TGTGCCAGCAGTTACTCGGGGTCAACAGGGGGCACTGAAGCTTTCTTT. V gene TRBV6-5 combines with J gene TRBJ1-1; TRBD1 agrees at 8 bases. After removal of 0 bases from V and 4 bases from J, the junction contained 7 bases not matched to a gene. The CDR3 extends over 16 amino acids. CDR1 is MNHEY and CDR2 is SVGAGI in the germline V gene.

The chain uses TRBV12-3 or TRBV12-4 and TRBJ2-2, with D unclear. The CDR3 length is 12 residues. The V gene lost 5 bases and the J gene lost 3 bases, with 4 bases spanning the gap. The CDR3 protein is CASSRYTGELFF. In DNA form, the CDR3 reads TGTGCCAGCAGTAGGTACACCGGGGAGCTGTTTTTT.

The J gene is TRBJ1-4, the V gene TRBV19; TRBD1 might be the D (5 bases). Germline loops: CDR1 LNHDA, CDR2 SQIVND (reference sequence). Trimming took off 2 bases at V and 7 bases at J, with 17 bases between the two ends. This CDR3 has 16 amino acids. The CDR3 DNA sequence: TGTGCCAGTAGTATAATGGGGACTCACAGCACTGAAAAACTGTTTTTT. As protein: CASSIMGTHSTEKLFF.

This chain connects TRBV18 to TRBJ1-2; possible D gene TRBD1, 6 bases. CDR3 size: 13 residues. Germline CDR1 KGHSH, CDR2 LQKENI. Trimming pared 4 bases from V and 6 bases from J, leaving 12 bases between. The CDR3 region is CASSLTHRDGYTF. For the CDR3, the DNA is TGTGCCAGCTCACTTACCCACAGGGATGGCTACACCTTC. Complete variable domain (other parts from reference TRBV18 and TRBJ1-2): NAGVMQNPRHLVRRRGQEARLRCSPMKGHSHVYWYRQLPEEGLKFMVYLQKENIIDESGMPKERFSAEFPKEGPSILRIQQVVRGDSAAYFCASSLTHRDGYTFGSGTRLTVV.

The V call is TRBV18, the J call TRBJ2-3; D may be TRBD2 (7 bases). The CDR3 is made up of 20 amino acids. Germline V CDR1 and CDR2: KGHSH, LQKENI. V was shortened by 0 bases and J by 1 base, with 23 bases between the two germline ends. The CDR3: CASSPPAGVGRAGRTDTQYF. The DNA of the CDR3 is TGTGCCAGCTCACCACCGGCAGGGGTCGGTCGAGCGGGGCGCACAGATACGCAGTATTTT.

The chain recombines TRBV14 with TRBJ1-5; D remains unclear. Germline V lookup: CDR1 SGHDN, CDR2 FVKESK. The CDR3 spans 11 residues. Trimming removed 5 bases from V and 5 bases from J, with 4 bases in between. The CDR3 loop is CASSAHQPQHF. In nucleotides, the CDR3 is TGTGCCAGCAGCGCTCATCAGCCCCAGCATTTT. Full variable domain (outside the CDR3, taken from reference TRBV14 and TRBJ1-5): EAGVTQFPSHSVIEKGQTVTLRCDPISGHDNLYWYRRVMGKEIKFLLHFVKESKQDESGMPNNRFLAERTGGTYSTLKVQPAELEDSGVYFCASSAHQPQHFGDGTRLSIL.

The V call is TRBV15, the J call TRBJ1-2; weak D call: TRBD1 (6 bases). V lost 7 bases and J lost 2, with 14 bases in between. Germline CDR1 is LNHNV and CDR2 is YYDKDF (reference sequence). This CDR3 contains 14 residues. The chain's CDR3 is CATTETTGNYGYTF. The CDR3, as DNA: TGTGCCACCACCGAGACCACAGGGAACTATGGCTACACCTTC.

The chain carries TRBV11-2 and TRBJ1-1, with D possibly matching TRBD1 (6 bases). From germline, CDR1 is SGHAT and CDR2 FQNNGV. Deletions cut 6 bases from V and 0 bases from J, with 17 bases between. The CDR3 length is 16 residues. The CDR3, as DNA: TGTGCCAGCAGTCCCGGGGGGCAGTTAATGAACACTGAAGCTTTCTTT. It specifies CASSPGGQLMNTEAFF.

The chain links TRBV5-6 to TRBJ2-7; TRBD1 might be the D (5 bases). This CDR3 has 15 amino acids. Germline assignment: CDR1 SGHDT and CDR2 YYEEEE. The V end was cut by 3 bases, the J end by 2 bases, with 15 bases between. The CDR3 nucleotides are TGTGCCAGCAGCTCGTATTTCAGGGATCCCTACGAGCAGTACTTC. This gives the protein CASSSYFRDPYEQYF. Supplemented by reference TRBV5-6 and TRBJ2-7, the full variable domain reads DAGVTQSPTHLIKTRGQQVTLRCSPKSGHDTVSWYQQALGQGPQFIFQYYEEEERQRGNFPDRFSGHQFPNYSSELNVNALLLGDSALYLCASSSYFRDPYEQYFGPGTRLTVT.

V usage is TRBV7-9 and J usage is TRBJ2-7; 7 bases fit TRBD1. Per the germline V gene, CDR1 is SEHNR and CDR2 is FQNEAQ (reference sequence). The CDR3 spans 14 residues. The V segment lost 1 base and the J segment 3 bases; nucleotides outside the gene matches: 3. The CDR3 protein is CASSLVQGFYEQYF. The CDR3 DNA sequence: TGTGCCAGCAGCTTAGTACAGGGGTTCTACGAGCAGTACTTC.

V is TRBV19 and J is TRBJ1-5; no definite D call. V dropped 3 bases and J dropped 0 bases, with 9 bases sitting between them. Germline lookup yields CDR1 LNHDA and CDR2 SQIVND (reference sequence). The CDR3 contains 15 residues. The CDR3 coding sequence is TGTGCCAGTAGTATCTTGGCGACTAGCAATCAGCCCCAGCATTTT. This translates into CASSILATSNQPQHF.

The rearrangement links TRBV4-2 to TRBJ2-3, with TRBD2 matching 10 bases. Germline values: CDR1 LGHNA, CDR2 YNFKEQ. There are 19 residues in the CDR3. The V and J ends lost 0 bases and 4 bases, in that order; junction bases with no gene match: 13. The CDR3 nucleotides are TGTGCCAGCAGCCAAGATTACAGCGGGAGGGCTGTAGGGGCAGATACGCAGTATTTT. Translation gives CASSQDYSGRAVGADTQYF.

CDR3: CASSFGRGPRDEQFF. The CDR3, as DNA: TGCGCCAGCAGCTTCGGAAGGGGCCCTAGGGATGAGCAGTTCTTC. The rearrangement uses TRBV5-1 and TRBJ2-1, with D perhaps TRBD1 (5 bases). The germline V gene has CDR1 SGHRS and CDR2 YFSETQ. Trimming took off 2 bases at V and 8 bases at J, with 17 bases between the two ends. The CDR3 spans 15 residues.

The V call is TRBV7-2, the J call TRBJ1-3; D call uncertain. CDR1 SGHTA and CDR2 FQGNSA come from the germline V gene. The CDR3 has 13 amino acids. V was pared by 4 bases and J by 4 bases, with 8 bases between. CDR3 sequence (DNA): TGTGCCAGCAGCTCCACGGCCGGAAACACCATATATTTT. Protein sequence: CASSSTAGNTIYF.

A few counts support this clone. The V call is TRBV18, the J call TRBJ2-1; the D gene could be TRBD1 or TRBD2 (5 bases each). The CDR3 consists of 12 residues. Germline CDR1 is KGHSH and CDR2 is LQKENI. V was cut by 3 bases and J by 9 bases, with 9 bases left in between. CDR3 sequence reads: CASSPRGREQFF. The CDR3 region has the DNA TGTGCCAGCTCACCGAGGGGACGTGAGCAGTTCTTC. Variable domain in full (rest from reference TRBV18 and TRBJ2-1): NAGVMQNPRHLVRRRGQEARLRCSPMKGHSHVYWYRQLPEEGLKFMVYLQKENIIDESGMPKERFSAEFPKEGPSILRIQQVVRGDSAAYFCASSPRGREQFFGPGTRLTVL.

This sequence joins TRBV14 and TRBJ2-2; a weak D match, TRBD2 (6 bases). The CDR3 extends over 15 amino acids. Germline V gene sequence: CDR1 SGHDN, CDR2 FVKESK. The germline V and J ends were trimmed by 4 bases and 4 bases, with 13 bases remaining between them. The chain's CDR3 is CASSLFGGSTGELFF. CDR3 in DNA: TGTGCCAGCAGCCTATTTGGAGGGAGCACCGGGGAGCTGTTTTTT.